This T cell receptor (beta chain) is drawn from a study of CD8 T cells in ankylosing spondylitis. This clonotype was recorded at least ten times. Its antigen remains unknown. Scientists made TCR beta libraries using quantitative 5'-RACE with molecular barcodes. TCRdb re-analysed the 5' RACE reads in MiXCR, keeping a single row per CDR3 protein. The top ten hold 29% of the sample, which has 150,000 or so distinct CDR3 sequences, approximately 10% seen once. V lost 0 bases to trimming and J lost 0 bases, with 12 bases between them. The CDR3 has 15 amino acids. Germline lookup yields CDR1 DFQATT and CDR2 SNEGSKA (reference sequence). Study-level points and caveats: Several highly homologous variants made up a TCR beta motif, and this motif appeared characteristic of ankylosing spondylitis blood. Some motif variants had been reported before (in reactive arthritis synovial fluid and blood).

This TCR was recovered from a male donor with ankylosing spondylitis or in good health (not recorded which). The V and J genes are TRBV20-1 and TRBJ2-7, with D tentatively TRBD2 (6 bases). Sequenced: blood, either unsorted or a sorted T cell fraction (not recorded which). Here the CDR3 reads CSARDPLASSYEQYF. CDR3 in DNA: TGCAGTGCTAGAGATCCCCTAGCGAGCTCCTACGAGCAGTACTTC.